This T cell receptor (beta chain) was observed in a study of Ad26.COV2.S vaccination and SARS-CoV-2 variants. This CDR3 is built from 13 residues. The V end lost 2 bases, the J end lost 4 bases, and 5 bases lay between the germline ends. Germline CDR1 is MNHEY and CDR2 is SMNVEV (reference sequence). The protocol was immunoSEQ multiplex PCR, while the TCRdb copy is restricted to in-frame clones and leaves out a portion. The sample lists around 400,000 clones; about four fifths were seen once. Described treatment: 19 received Ad26.COV2.S at low or high dose, single or two shots; about 5 received placebo; per-sample allocation not given. Repertoires come from day 63 after the first vaccine or placebo injection.

The chain carries TRBV27 and TRBJ1-4, with D hard to call. The specimen was peripheral blood, collected in a trial of Ad26.COV2.S vaccine versus placebo. The TCR sequence derives from a person aged 18-65 years who received the Ad26.COV2.S COVID-19 vaccine or a placebo. In DNA form, the CDR3 reads TGTGCCAGCAGTTTAGTGTTTAATGAAAAACTGTTTTTT. Amino acid sequence: CASSLVFNEKLFF.